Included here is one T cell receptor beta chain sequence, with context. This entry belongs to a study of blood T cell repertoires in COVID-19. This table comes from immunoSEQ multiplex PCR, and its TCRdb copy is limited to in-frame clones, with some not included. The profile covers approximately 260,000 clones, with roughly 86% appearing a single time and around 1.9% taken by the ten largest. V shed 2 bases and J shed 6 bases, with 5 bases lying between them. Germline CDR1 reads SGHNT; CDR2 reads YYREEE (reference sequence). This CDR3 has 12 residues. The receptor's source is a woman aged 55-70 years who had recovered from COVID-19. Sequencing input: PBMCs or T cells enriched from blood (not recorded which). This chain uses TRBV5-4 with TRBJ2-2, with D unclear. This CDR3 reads CASSFFPGELFF. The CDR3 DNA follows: TGTGCCAGCAGCTTCTTCCCCGGGGAGCTGTTTTTT.